These 16 T cell receptor beta chains were sequenced from one sample in a study of cytotoxic CD8 clonotypes in ibrutinib-treated CLL. The table came from immunoSEQ multiplex PCR; TCRdb's copy has only in-frame clones and leaves some out. The data hold some 150,000 clones, with around 80% observed a single time. The specimen comprised PBMCs, sampled after 36 months of ibrutinib treatment. The receptors were gathered from a human donor with chronic lymphocytic leukemia.

The rearrangement uses TRBV7-9 and TRBJ2-7, with 12 positions matching TRBD2. The CDR3 is made up of 18 amino acids. The germline CDR1 and CDR2 sequences are SEHNR and FQNEAQ (reference sequence). J gave up 4 bases and V 5 bases, and 15 bases lay outside the gene matches. Here the CDR3 reads CASSHWTSGKGRLYEQYF. CDR3 in DNA: TGTGCCAGCAGCCACTGGACTAGCGGGAAGGGGAGGCTATACGAGCAGTACTTC.

This clone was counted at least ten times. The genes are TRBV6-4 and TRBJ2-1; 10 nucleotides line up with TRBD2. In germline, CDR1 is MRHNA, CDR2 SNTAGT. J gave up 8 bases and V 5 bases, and 9 bases lay outside the gene matches. CDR3 length equals 15 residues. CDR3 sequence reads: CASSHSGGAVYEQFF. As DNA, the CDR3 is TGTGCCAGCAGTCACAGCGGGGGGGCCGTATATGAGCAGTTCTTC.

This sequence joins TRBV2 and TRBJ2-3; 15 bases align to TRBD2. The CDR3 contains 17 residues. Germline V CDR1 and CDR2: SNHLY, FYNNEI. With V trimmed by 6 bases and J by 0 bases, 4 bases remained unmatched. The CDR3: CASRGLAGGSSTDTQYF. Written as DNA, the CDR3 is TGTGCCAGCAGGGGACTAGCGGGGGGCTCTAGCACAGATACGCAGTATTTT.

This clone has only a few counts. This chain connects TRBV5-1 to TRBJ2-5; D remains unclear. Trimming left V 0 bases short and J 1 base short, with 7 bases between. CDR1 and CDR2 from the germline V gene are SGHRS and YFSETQ. This CDR3 has 14 amino acids. The CDR3 loop reads CASSLGGTQETQYF. CDR3 DNA sequence: TGCGCCAGCAGCTTGGGGGGTACCCAAGAGACCCAGTACTTC.

The J gene is TRBJ2-3, the V gene TRBV13, with 15 bases identical to TRBD2. This CDR3 is built from 19 residues. Losses at the gene ends were 5 bases for V and 1 base for J; bases not matched to a gene: 10. CDR1 is PRHDT, CDR2 FYEKMQ, per germline (reference sequence). The CDR3 sequence: CASSPEGLAGGPGTDTQYF. The CDR3, as DNA: TGTGCCAGCAGCCCCGAAGGACTAGCGGGAGGGCCGGGCACAGATACGCAGTATTTT.

The chain has TRBV19 and TRBJ2-5, with 7 bases that match TRBD1. Germline V gene data show CDR1 as LNHDA and CDR2 as SQIVND (reference sequence). V lost 5 bases to trimming and J lost 4 bases; unmatched junction nucleotides: 4. This CDR3 has 13 residues. Written as DNA, the CDR3 is TGTGCCAGTAGTTTAGGGGGCGTAGAGACCCAGTACTTC. Amino acids: CASSLGGVETQYF.

V and J are TRBV12-5 and TRBJ2-1; 9 bases line up with TRBD1. The CDR3 totals 20 residues. The junction had 17 bases not matched to a gene; V was cut back by 1 base and J by 4 bases. Germline V CDR1 and CDR2: LGHNT, FRNRAP. CDR3 sequence: CASGLGPPSQGARLYNEQFF. CDR3 nucleotide sequence: TGTGCTAGTGGTTTGGGTCCCCCCTCACAGGGGGCCAGGCTGTACAATGAGCAGTTCTTC.

The gene calls are TRBV6-5 and TRBJ2-1; D is unclear. Trimming removed 0 bases at V and 10 bases at J, with 7 bases between. The germline gives CDR1 MNHEY, CDR2 SVGAGI. This CDR3 contains 12 residues. CDR3 nucleotide sequence: TGTGCCAGCAGTTACTCTGGAGCAGAGCAGTTCTTC. Protein: CASSYSGAEQFF.

The V gene is TRBV11-2, the J gene TRBJ2-4, with a tentative D call TRBD1 (5 bases). Deletions cut 1 base from V and 1 base from J, with 11 bases between. This CDR3 contains 16 residues. Per germline, CDR1 SGHAT and CDR2 FQNNGV. The CDR3 DNA is TGTGCCAGCAGCTTAGGGACATTTCATGCCAAAAACATTCAGTACTTC. This encodes CASSLGTFHAKNIQYF.

This clone showed up just a few times. The rearrangement joins TRBV2 to TRBJ1-1, with D possibly being TRBD1 (6 bases). CDR1 and CDR2 (germline): SNHLY, FYNNEI. CDR3 length: 14 residues. The V and J ends lost 6 bases and 1 base respectively, with 12 bases between them. Here the CDR3 reads CASRAGTPNTEAFF. The CDR3 DNA sequence: TGTGCCAGCAGGGCCGGGACACCGAACACTGAAGCTTTCTTT. Drawing the rest from reference TRBV2 and TRBJ1-1, the complete variable domain is EPEVTQTPSHQVTQMGQEVILRCVPISNHLYFYWYRQILGQKVEFLVSFYNNEISEKSEIFDDQFSVERPDGSNFTLKIRSTKLEDSAMYFCASRAGTPNTEAFFGQGTRLTVV.

This rearrangement joins TRBV10-3 to TRBJ1-2; D not certain. CDR1 is ENHRY and CDR2 is SYGVKD in the germline V gene. V shed 6 bases and J shed 2 bases, with 13 bases lying between them. CDR3 length equals 14 residues. The CDR3 reads CAISGSRENYGYTF. DNA for the CDR3: TGTGCCATCAGCGGATCCCGGGAGAACTATGGCTACACCTTC.

The chain carries TRBV9 and TRBJ2-7, with D possibly called TRBD1 or TRBD2 (6 bases each). The CDR3 is 15 amino acids. CDR1 and CDR2 from the germline V gene are SGDLS and YYNGEE. Trimming removed 3 bases at V and 2 bases at J, with 15 bases between. The CDR3 nucleotides are TGTGCCAGCAGCGGGGGGCTGGGCGGGACCTACGAGCAGTACTTC. Encoded protein: CASSGGLGGTYEQYF.

The chain joins TRBV6-5 to TRBJ1-4; maybe TRBD1 (5 bases). Looked up from germline, CDR1 is MNHEY and CDR2 is SVGAGI. Trimming took 2 bases from V and 8 from J, leaving 12 bases between them. The CDR3 contains 14 residues. Written as DNA, the CDR3 is TGTGCCAGCAGTTACGAGGCACGGGGGGAAAAACTGTTTTTT. This translates into CASSYEARGEKLFF.

This clone was counted a few times. This chain connects TRBV19 to TRBJ2-1; 11 bases are a match to TRBD1. Unmatched junction bases numbered 3, after V lost 10 bases and J lost 7 bases. This CDR3 spans 12 amino acids. From germline, CDR1 is LNHDA and CDR2 SQIVND (reference sequence). The CDR3 DNA sequence: TGTGCCACCCGGGACAGGGGGAATGAGCAGTTCTTC. Translating it yields CATRDRGNEQFF.

The genes are TRBV6-6 and TRBJ1-1; D unclear. Trimming removed 7 bases from V and 1 base from J, with 7 bases in between. Per the germline V gene, CDR1 is MNHNY and CDR2 is SVGAGI (reference sequence). The CDR3 sequence is 12 residues long. The CDR3 region has the DNA TGTGCCAGCACCAAACCGAACACTGAAGCTTTCTTT. Translating it yields CASTKPNTEAFF.

The chain employs TRBV30 and TRBJ1-1; 9 bases agree with TRBD1. V was clipped by 4 bases and J by 12 bases; unmatched bases: 15. The CDR3 has 14 residues. The V gene's germline CDR1 is GTSNPN and CDR2 SVGIG (reference sequence). The CDR3 nucleotides read TGTGCCTGGACCTCCATGGGGACAGGGCGACGGTCTTTCTTT. Its translation is CAWTSMGTGRRSFF.